A selection of T cell receptor beta chains follows, all from one sample in a study of identifying expanded T cells in peripheral blood. The repertoire was sequenced with immunoSEQ multiplex PCR; TCRdb's copy has only in-frame clones and lacks some. Of more than 50,000 clones listed, approximately 80% are singletons. The sample taken for sequencing was blood. These TCRs come from a person between 18 and 69 years old in good health. Both conserved end residues are part of each CDR3. D genes are given only for firm matches. Some rows mark clone size as missing; the rest say once, few, many or name a class of expanded clone.

D	V	size	J	DNA	CDR3
NA	TRBV23-1	NA	TRBJ1-1	TGCGCCAGCAAGAGCACTGAAGCTTTCTTT	CASKSTEAFF
TRBD2	TRBV6-6	few	TRBJ2-2	TGTGCCAGCAGTCTAGCGGGGTACACCGGGGAGCTGTTTTTT	CASSLAGYTGELFF
NA	TRBV29-1	NA	TRBJ1-1	TGCAGCGTAGGACAGATGAACACTGAAGCTTTCTTT	CSVGQMNTEAFF
TRBD1	TRBV5-1	NA	TRBJ2-3	TGCGCCAGCAGCCTCATCACGGGACAGGGTGCAGATACGCAGTATTTT	CASSLITGQGADTQYF
NA	TRBV5-1	NA	TRBJ1-3	TGCGCCAGCAGCGTGCTGGACACCTCCTCTGGAAACACCATATATTTT	CASSVLDTSSGNTIYF
NA	TRBV5-4	few	TRBJ1-4	TGTGCCAGCAGTTCCCCTGGGGATGAAAAACTGTTTTTT	CASSSPGDEKLFF
TRBD2	TRBV30	NA	TRBJ2-2	TGTGCCTGGGGGCCGATAGGACTAGCGAACACCGGGGAGCTGTTTTTT	CAWGPIGLANTGELFF
TRBD2	TRBV2	NA	TRBJ2-3	TGTGCCAGCAGCGCGAACGGGGGGAGGGCAGATACGCAGTATTTT	CASSANGGRADTQYF
NA	TRBV19	NA	TRBJ1-5	TGTGCCAGTAGTATACATCGCTCTCTCGGCAATCAGCCCCAGCATTTT	CASSIHRSLGNQPQHF
TRBD1	TRBV2	NA	TRBJ1-2	TGTGCCAGCAGGGGGGGACAGGGCTGCTTC	CASRGGQGCF
NA	TRBV7-3	NA	TRBJ2-2	TGTGCCAGCAGCTCACGGGTGGCCGGGGAGCTGTTTTTT	CASSSRVAGELFF
NA	TRBV16	NA	TRBJ2-2	TGTGCCAGCAGCCAATCGAGGCCATCCACCGGGGAGCTGTTTTTT	CASSQSRPSTGELFF
NA	TRBV20-1	NA	TRBJ1-1	TGCAGTACCAGTCGGGGGACTGAAGCTTTCTTT	CSTSRGTEAFF
TRBD1	TRBV6-6	NA	TRBJ2-7	TGTGCCAGCAGTCACCCCGGACAGGGGGCCCACGAGCAGTACTTC	CASSHPGQGAHEQYF
NA	TRBV18	NA	TRBJ1-1	TGTGCCAGCGGTGCCCTACCTCGTTGGGTAGCTTTCTTT	CASGALPRWVAFF
NA	TRBV2	few	TRBJ1-2	TGTGCCAGTCCACGGGGCCCCTATGGCTACACCTTC	CASPRGPYGYTF
TRBD2	TRBV18	NA	TRBJ2-7	TGTGCCAGCTCAACTAGCGGGGAGCGGGAGCAGTACTTC	CASSTSGEREQYF
TRBD1	TRBV5-1	NA	TRBJ1-1	TGCGCCAGCAGCTCTAATTACCGGGACAGGATGAACACTGAAGCTTTCTTT	CASSSNYRDRMNTEAFF
TRBD1	TRBV5-1	NA	TRBJ1-2	TGCGCCAGCAGCTTGGCCAAACAGGGGGCAAAGGATGGCTACACCTTC	CASSLAKQGAKDGYTF
TRBD1	TRBV29-1	NA	TRBJ2-5	TGCAGCGTTGAAGGGGCCGGGACAGGGACGGTCCAGTACTTC	CSVEGAGTGTVQYF
NA	TRBV6-1	few	TRBJ1-4	TGTGCCAGCAGTGAAGCTTTGGGTCAGGGAGTTACTAATGAAAAACTGTTTTTT	CASSEALGQGVTNEKLFF
NA	TRBV4-1	NA	TRBJ2-1	TGCGCCAGCAGCCAAGTGGACATGGGGTTTACCTACAATGAGCAGTTCTTC	CASSQVDMGFTYNEQFF
NA	TRBV5-4	NA	TRBJ1-1	TGTGCCAGCAGCCTTGGTGGTAACACTGAAGCTTTCTTT	CASSLGGNTEAFF
TRBD2	TRBV6-6	few	TRBJ2-2	TGTGCCAGCAGCCCGGGACTAGCGACCGGGGAGCTGTTTTTT	CASSPGLATGELFF
TRBD2	TRBV5-4	NA	TRBJ2-5	TGTGCCAGCAGCTTGGCCGGGACTAGCGGGGGTGAGACCCAGTACTTC	CASSLAGTSGGETQYF
NA	TRBV6-1	NA	TRBJ2-2	TGTGCCAGCAGCCATCAGTCACGGTCTACCGGGGAGCTGTTTTTT	CASSHQSRSTGELFF